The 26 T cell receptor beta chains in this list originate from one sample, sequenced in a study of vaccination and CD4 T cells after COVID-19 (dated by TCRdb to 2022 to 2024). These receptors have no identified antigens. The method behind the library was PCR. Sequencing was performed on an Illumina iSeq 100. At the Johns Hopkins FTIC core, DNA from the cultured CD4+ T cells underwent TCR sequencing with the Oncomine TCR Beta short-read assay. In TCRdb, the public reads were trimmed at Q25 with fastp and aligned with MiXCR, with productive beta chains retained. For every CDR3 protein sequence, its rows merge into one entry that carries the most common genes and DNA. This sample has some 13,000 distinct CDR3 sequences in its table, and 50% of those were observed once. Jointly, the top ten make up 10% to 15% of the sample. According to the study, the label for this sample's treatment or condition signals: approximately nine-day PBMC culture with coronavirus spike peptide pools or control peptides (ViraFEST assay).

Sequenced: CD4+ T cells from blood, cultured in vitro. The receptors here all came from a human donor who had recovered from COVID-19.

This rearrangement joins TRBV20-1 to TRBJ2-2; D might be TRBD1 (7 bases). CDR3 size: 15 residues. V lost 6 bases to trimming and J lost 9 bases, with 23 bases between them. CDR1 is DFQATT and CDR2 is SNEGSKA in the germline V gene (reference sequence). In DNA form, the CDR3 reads TGCAGTGCCAGGGGGGCCGGGGAGAATACGCGGGAGCTGTTTTTT. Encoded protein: CSARGAGENTRELFF.

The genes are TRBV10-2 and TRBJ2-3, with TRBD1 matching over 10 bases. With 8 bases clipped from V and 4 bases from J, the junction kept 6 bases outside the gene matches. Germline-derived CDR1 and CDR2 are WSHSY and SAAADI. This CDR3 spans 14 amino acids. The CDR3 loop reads CASLGQGVPDTQYF. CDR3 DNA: TGCGCCAGCCTCGGACAGGGGGTCCCAGATACGCAGTATTTT.

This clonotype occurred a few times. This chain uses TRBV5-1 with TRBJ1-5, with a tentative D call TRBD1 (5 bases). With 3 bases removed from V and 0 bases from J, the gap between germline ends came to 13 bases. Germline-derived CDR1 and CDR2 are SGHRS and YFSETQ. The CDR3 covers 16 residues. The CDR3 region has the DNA TGCGCCAGCAGCTCTGGGGGGTCTTATAGCAATCAGCCCCAGCATTTT. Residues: CASSSGGSYSNQPQHF.

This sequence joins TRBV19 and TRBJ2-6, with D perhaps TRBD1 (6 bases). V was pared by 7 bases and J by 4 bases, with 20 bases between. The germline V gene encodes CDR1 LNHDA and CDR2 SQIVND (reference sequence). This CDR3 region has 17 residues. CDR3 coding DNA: TGTGCCAGTAAACCTAGACAGGCCGCCTTGGGGGCCAACGTCCTGACTTTC. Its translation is CASKPRQAALGANVLTF.

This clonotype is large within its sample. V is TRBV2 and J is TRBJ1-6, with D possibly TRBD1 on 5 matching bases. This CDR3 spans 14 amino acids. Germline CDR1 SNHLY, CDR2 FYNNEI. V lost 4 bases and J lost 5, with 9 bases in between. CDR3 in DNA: TGTGCCAGCAGTGTGGGACGGGATAATTCACCCCTCCACTTT. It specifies CASSVGRDNSPLHF. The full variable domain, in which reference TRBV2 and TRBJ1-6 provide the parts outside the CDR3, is EPEVTQTPSHQVTQMGQEVILRCVPISNHLYFYWYRQILGQKVEFLVSFYNNEISEKSEIFDDQFSVERPDGSNFTLKIRSTKLEDSAMYFCASSVGRDNSPLHFGNGTRLTVT.

CDR3 protein: CASSLRMNTEAFF. DNA of the CDR3: TGTGCCAGCAGCTTAAGAATGAACACTGAAGCTTTCTTT. The chain employs TRBV7-6 and TRBJ1-1; D is unresolved. The germline CDR1 and CDR2 sequences are SGHVS and FNYEAQ. V was clipped by 2 bases and J by 0 bases, with 4 bases between them. The CDR3 is 13 amino acids.

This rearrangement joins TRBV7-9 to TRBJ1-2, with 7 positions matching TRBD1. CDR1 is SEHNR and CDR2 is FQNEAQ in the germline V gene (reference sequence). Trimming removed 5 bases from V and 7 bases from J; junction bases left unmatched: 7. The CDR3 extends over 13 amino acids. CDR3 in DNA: TGTGCCAGCAGCCCCATCGGACAGGCTGGCTACACCTTC. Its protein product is CASSPIGQAGYTF.

CDR3 residues: CASSPGRLGGNTIYF. CDR3 bases: TGTGCCAGTAGCCCTGGGCGGCTCGGGGGAAACACCATATATTTT. J is TRBJ1-3 and V is TRBV19; unclear D gene. V lost 6 bases, J lost 4 bases, and 16 bases lay in between. Germline CDR1 reads LNHDA; CDR2 reads SQIVND (reference sequence). The CDR3 has 15 residues.

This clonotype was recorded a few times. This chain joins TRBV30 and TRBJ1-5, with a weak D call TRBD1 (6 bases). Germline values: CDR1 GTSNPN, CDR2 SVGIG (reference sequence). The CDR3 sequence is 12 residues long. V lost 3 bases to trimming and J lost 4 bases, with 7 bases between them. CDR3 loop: CAWSGTNQPQHF. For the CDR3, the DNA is TGTGCCTGGAGCGGGACAAATCAGCCCCAGCATTTT.

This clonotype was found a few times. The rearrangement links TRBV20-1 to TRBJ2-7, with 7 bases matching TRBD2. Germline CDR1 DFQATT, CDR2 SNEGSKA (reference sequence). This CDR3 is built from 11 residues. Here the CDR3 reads CSLGGYYEQYF. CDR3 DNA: TGCAGCCTGGGGGGGTATTACGAGCAGTACTTC.

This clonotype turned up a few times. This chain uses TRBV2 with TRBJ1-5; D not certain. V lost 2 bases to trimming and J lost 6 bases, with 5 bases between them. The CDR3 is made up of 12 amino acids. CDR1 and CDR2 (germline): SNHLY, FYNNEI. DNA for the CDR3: TGTGCCAGCAGTGAAATGGGTCAGCCCCAGCATTTT. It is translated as CASSEMGQPQHF.

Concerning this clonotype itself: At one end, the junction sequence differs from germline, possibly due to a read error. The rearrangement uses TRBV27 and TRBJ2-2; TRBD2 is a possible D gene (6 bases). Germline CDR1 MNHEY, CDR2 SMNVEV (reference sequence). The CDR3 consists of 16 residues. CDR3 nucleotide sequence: TGCGGGCGGGGAGACCGAGTTTTAAGGAGGGCCGGGGAGCTGTTTTTT. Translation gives CGRGDRVLRRAGELFF.

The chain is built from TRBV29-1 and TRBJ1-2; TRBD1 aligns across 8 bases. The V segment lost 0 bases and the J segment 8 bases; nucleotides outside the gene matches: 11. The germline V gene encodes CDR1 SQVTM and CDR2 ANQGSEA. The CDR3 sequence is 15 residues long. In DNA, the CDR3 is TGCAGCGTTGAAGAATTAGGACAGGGAGGACGCGGCTACACCTTC. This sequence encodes CSVEELGQGGRGYTF. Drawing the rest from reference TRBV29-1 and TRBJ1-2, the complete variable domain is SAVISQKPSRDICQRGTSLTIQCQVDSQVTMMFWYRQQPGQSLTLIATANQGSEATYESGFVIDKFPISRPNLTFSTLTVSNMSPEDSSIYLCSVEELGQGGRGYTFGSGTRLTVV.

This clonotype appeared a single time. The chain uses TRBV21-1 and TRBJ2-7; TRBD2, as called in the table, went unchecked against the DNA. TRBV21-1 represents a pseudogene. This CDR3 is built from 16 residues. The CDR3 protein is CASSKRGKGEGYEQYF. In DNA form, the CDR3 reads TGTGCCAGCAGCAAACGGGGGAAGGGGGAGGGCTACGAGCAGTACTTC.

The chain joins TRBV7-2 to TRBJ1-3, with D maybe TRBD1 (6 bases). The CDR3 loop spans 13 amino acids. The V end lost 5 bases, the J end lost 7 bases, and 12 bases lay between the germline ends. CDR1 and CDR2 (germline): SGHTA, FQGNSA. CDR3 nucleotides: TGTGCCAGCAGCCCCCGGCAGGGGAACACCATATATTTT. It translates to CASSPRQGNTIYF.

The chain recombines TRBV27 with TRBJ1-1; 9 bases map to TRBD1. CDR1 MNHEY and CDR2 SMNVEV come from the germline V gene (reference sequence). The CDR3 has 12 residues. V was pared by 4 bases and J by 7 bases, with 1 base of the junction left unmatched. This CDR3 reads CASSSGQGEAFF. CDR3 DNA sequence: TGTGCCAGCAGTTCGGGACAGGGTGAAGCTTTCTTT.

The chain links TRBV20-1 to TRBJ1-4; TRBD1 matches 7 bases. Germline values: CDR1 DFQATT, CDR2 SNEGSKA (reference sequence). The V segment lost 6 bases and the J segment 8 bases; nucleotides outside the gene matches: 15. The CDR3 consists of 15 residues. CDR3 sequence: CSARPRYRGPEKLFF. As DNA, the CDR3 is TGCAGTGCCAGACCCCGTTACAGGGGACCCGAAAAACTGTTTTTT.

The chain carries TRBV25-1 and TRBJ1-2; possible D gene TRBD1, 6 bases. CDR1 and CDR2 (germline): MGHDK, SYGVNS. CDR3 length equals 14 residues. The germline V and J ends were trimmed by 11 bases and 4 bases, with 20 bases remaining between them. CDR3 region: CAAGSGTSGYGYTF. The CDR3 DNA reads TGTGCCGCAGGATCCGGGACAAGCGGCTATGGCTACACCTTC.

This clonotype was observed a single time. Here the CDR3 reads CASSFQIGALGGEKLFF. The CDR3 DNA follows: TGTGCCAGCAGTTTCCAAATAGGGGCCTTGGGGGGTGAAAAACTGTTTTTT. The chain combines TRBV6-5 with TRBJ1-4; D perhaps matches TRBD1 (5 bases). Per the germline V gene, CDR1 is MNHEY and CDR2 is SVGAGI. This CDR3 contains 17 residues. V lost 4 bases and J lost 7, with 22 bases in between.

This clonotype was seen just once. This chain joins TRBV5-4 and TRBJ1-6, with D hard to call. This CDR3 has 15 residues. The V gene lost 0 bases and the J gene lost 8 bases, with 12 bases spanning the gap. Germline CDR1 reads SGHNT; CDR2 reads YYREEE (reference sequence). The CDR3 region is CASSLGLGRYSPLHF. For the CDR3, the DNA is TGTGCCAGCAGCTTGGGTCTTGGCAGATATTCACCCCTCCACTTT.

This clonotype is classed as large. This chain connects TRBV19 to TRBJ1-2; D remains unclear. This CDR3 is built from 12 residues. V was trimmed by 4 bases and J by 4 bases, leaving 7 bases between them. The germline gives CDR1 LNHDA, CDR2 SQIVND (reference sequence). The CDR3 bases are TGTGCCAGTAGTAGGGTCCTCTATGGCTACACCTTC. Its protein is CASSRVLYGYTF.

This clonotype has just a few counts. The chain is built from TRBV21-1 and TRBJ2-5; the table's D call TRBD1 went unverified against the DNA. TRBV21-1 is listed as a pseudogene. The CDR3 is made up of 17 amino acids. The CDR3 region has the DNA TGTGCCAGCAGCAAAGTAAAAACAGGGGGAGGCCAAGAGACCCAGTACTTC. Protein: CASSKVKTGGGQETQYF.

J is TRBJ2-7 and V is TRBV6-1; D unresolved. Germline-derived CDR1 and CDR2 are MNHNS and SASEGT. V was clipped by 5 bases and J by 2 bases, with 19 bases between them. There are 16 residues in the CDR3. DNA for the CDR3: TGTGCCAGCAGTCTTGCGAGCCCGGTGGGGACCTACGAGCAGTACTTC. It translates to CASSLASPVGTYEQYF.

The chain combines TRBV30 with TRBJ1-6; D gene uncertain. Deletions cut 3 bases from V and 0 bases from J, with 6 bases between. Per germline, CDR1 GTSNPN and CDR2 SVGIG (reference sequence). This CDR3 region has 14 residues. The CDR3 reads CAWRLSSYNSPLHF. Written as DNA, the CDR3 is TGTGCCTGGAGGCTAAGCTCCTATAATTCACCCCTCCACTTT. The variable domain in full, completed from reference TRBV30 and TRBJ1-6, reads SQTIHQWPATLVQPVGSPLSLECTVEGTSNPNLYWYRQAAGRGLQLLFYSVGIGQISSEVPQNLSASRPQDRQFILSSKKLLLSDSGFYLCAWRLSSYNSPLHFGNGTRLTVT.

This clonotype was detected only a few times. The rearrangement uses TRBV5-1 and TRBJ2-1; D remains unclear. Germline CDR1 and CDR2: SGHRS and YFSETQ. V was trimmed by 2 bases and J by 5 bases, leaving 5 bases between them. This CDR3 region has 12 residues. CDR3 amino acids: CASSLGNNEQFF. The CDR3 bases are TGCGCCAGCAGCTTAGGCAACAATGAGCAGTTCTTC.

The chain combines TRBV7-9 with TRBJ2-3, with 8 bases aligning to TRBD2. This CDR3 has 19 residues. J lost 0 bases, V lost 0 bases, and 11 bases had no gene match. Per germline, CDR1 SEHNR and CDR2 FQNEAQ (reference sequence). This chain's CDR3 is CASSLASFRLAKSTDTQYF. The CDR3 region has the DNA TGTGCCAGCAGCTTAGCGTCTTTCCGACTAGCGAAAAGCACAGATACGCAGTATTTT.